This T cell receptor (beta chain) was captured by sequencing in a study of shared clonotypes between healthy human individuals. The CDR3 totals 13 residues. Germline-derived CDR1 and CDR2 are MNHNY and SVGAGI (reference sequence). Trimming took off 6 bases at V and 4 bases at J, with 9 bases between the two ends. It was CD45RO-negative cells, positively selected for CCR7, that made up naive CD8 cells, with terminally differentiated effector memory CD45RA+ cells excluded. None of the donors, who were healthy HIV-negative adults, had recently had acute infections or vaccinations. Data came from immunoSEQ multiplex PCR; TCRdb stores just in-frame clones and leaves some out. Counted here are some 2 million clones, over 85% occurring once; the ten biggest clones make up approximately 1.2%.

The material sequenced was naive CD8+ T cells sorted from blood. The chain employs TRBV6-6 and TRBJ2-2; D gene unclear. The sequence was collected from a man younger than 35 in good health. The CDR3 sequence: CASSPLVTGELFF. The CDR3 coding sequence is TGTGCCAGCAGCCCTCTCGTCACCGGGGAGCTGTTTTTT.